Listed below are T cell receptor beta chains from one sample, sequenced in a study of blood T cell repertoires in COVID-19. The assay was immunoSEQ multiplex PCR, and TCRdb's table has in-frame clones only and misses some. The sample has about 67,000 clones; roughly 79% are singletons. The sequencing input was peripheral blood. All receptors come from a woman aged 55-70 years with acute or convalescent COVID-19. The CDR3 runs from the conserved cysteine through the conserved F or W. The D gene is left open where the match is weak. Where a row states a size, it is once, few, many or the class of an expanded clone; other rows omit it.

TRBD2,.,TRBV9,TRBJ2-3,TGTGCCAGCAGCGCCGGGACTAGCGGCCTTTCGGATACGCAGTATTTT,CASSAGTSGLSDTQYF
TRBD2,.,TRBV7-8,TRBJ2-1,TGTGCCAGCAGCTTAGAAAGCGGGGGGGCCAGGGGCGAGCAGTTCTTC,CASSLESGGARGEQFF
.,.,TRBV7-3,TRBJ2-3,TGTGCCAGCAGCCTAACCGATGCTTCAGTCCACACAGATACGCAGTATTTT,CASSLTDASVHTDTQYF
.,.,TRBV27,TRBJ2-5,TGTGCCAGCAGTTCAAAACAGGGCCGGGAAGAGACCCAGTACTTC,CASSSKQGREETQYF
TRBD1,.,TRBV5-1,TRBJ1-6,TGCGCCAGCAGCACCGGGACAGGGTCATCACCCCTCCACTTT,CASSTGTGSSPLHF
.,.,TRBV5-1,TRBJ1-3,TGCGCCAGCAGCTTGACAGGGTCTGGAAACACCATATATTTT,CASSLTGSGNTIYF
TRBD1,.,TRBV19,TRBJ2-2,TGTGCCAGTAGTAGGGACAGGAACAAGGGGGAGCTGTTTTTT,CASSRDRNKGELFF
TRBD2,.,TRBV24-1,TRBJ2-5,TGTGCCACCAGCTCCCCCGGGGCTAGCGGATCGGAGACCCAGTACTTC,CATSSPGASGSETQYF
TRBD1,.,TRBV9,TRBJ1-1,TGTGCCAGCAGCGTAACAGGGGGGAACACTGAAGCTTTCTTT,CASSVTGGNTEAFF
TRBD2,.,TRBV11-2,TRBJ2-7,TGTGCCAGCAGCCCACTAGCGGGGAAGATCCACGAGCAGTACTTC,CASSPLAGKIHEQYF
TRBD1,.,TRBV5-1,TRBJ1-4,TGCGCCAGCAGCTTGGTCGCGGCAGGGGGCGTCAGTGAAAAACTGTTTTTT,CASSLVAAGGVSEKLFF
TRBD1,once,TRBV28,TRBJ1-5,TGTGCCAGCAGTCCCGGGACAGGAGGGGGAAGGCCCCAGCATTTT,CASSPGTGGGRPQHF
.,.,TRBV2,TRBJ2-7,TGTGCCAGCAGTGAAATTGAGTCCACCTACGAGCAGTACTTC,CASSEIESTYEQYF
.,.,TRBV7-6,TRBJ2-3,TGTGCCAGCAGCTTACAGGAGAGAGAGGGCCGACAAGACACAGATACGCAGTATTTT,CASSLQEREGRQDTDTQYF
.,.,TRBV5-1,TRBJ1-6,TGCGCCAGCAGCCCGGTACAGGGAAGATCCTATAATTCACCCCTCCACTTT,CASSPVQGRSYNSPLHF
TRBD2,.,TRBV24-1,TRBJ2-1,TGTGCCACCAGCCATGGGGGGGGATCCTACAATGAGCAGTTCTTC,CATSHGGGSYNEQFF
TRBD1,.,TRBV9,TRBJ2-1,TGTGCCAGCAGCGCCCGACAGGGAGCCTACAATGAGCAGTTCTTC,CASSARQGAYNEQFF
TRBD2,.,TRBV7-9,TRBJ2-1,TGTGCCAGCAGCTTAGCGGTAGCGGGGGACATAGATGATGAGCAGTTCTTC,CASSLAVAGDIDDEQFF
.,.,TRBV10-3,TRBJ2-7,TGTGCCATCAGTGAGATACTAGGAAGCCTACAGGAGCAGTACTTC,CAISEILGSLQEQYF
.,.,TRBV7-9,TRBJ2-7,TGTGCCAGCAGCTTAGTAGAGGGTTACGAGCAGTACTTC,CASSLVEGYEQYF
.,.,TRBV12-5,TRBJ1-1,TGTGCTAGTGGTTTAGGCAGGGCGAACACTGAAGCTTTCTTT,CASGLGRANTEAFF
.,.,TRBV2,TRBJ1-1,TGTGCCAGCAGTGAAGTGCCGGGGAGGACGACCACTGAAGCTTTCTTT,CASSEVPGRTTTEAFF
.,.,TRBV19,TRBJ2-6,TGTGCCAGTGCCCTTGGGGGCCATATCTCTGGGGCCAACGTCCTGACTTTC,CASALGGHISGANVLTF
.,once,TRBV6-1,TRBJ2-7,TGTGCCAGCAGTGACGTAACCTACGAGCAGTACTTC,CASSDVTYEQYF
TRBD2,once,TRBV27,TRBJ2-2,TGTGCCAGCAGTTTACAACTAGCGGGACCTCTGAACACCGGGGAGCTGTTTTTT,CASSLQLAGPLNTGELFF
TRBD1,.,TRBV27,TRBJ2-1,TGTGCCAGCAGTTTAACAGGGGGTATTTACAATGAGCAGTTCTTC,CASSLTGGIYNEQFF
.,.,TRBV27,TRBJ2-2,TGTGCCAGCACCCATGTCGGGGCAGGGGACGGGGAGCTGTTTTTT,CASTHVGAGDGELFF
.,.,TRBV19,TRBJ1-2,TGTGCCAGTACCCCAACCGCCCCCCGACTGGCCACCTATGGCTACACCTTC,CASTPTAPRLATYGYTF
TRBD1,.,TRBV7-9,TRBJ1-1,TGTGCCAGCAGATCGACAGGGGTGAACACTGAAGCTTTCTTT,CASRSTGVNTEAFF
.,.,TRBV27,TRBJ1-6,TGTGCCAGCAGTTTATCAGGGGCGTTCAATTCACCCCTCCACTTT,CASSLSGAFNSPLHF
TRBD1,.,TRBV7-8,TRBJ2-2,TGTGCCAGCAGCCCGTGGACAGGGCAAACCGGGGAGCTGTTTTTT,CASSPWTGQTGELFF
.,.,TRBV29-1,TRBJ1-2,TGCAGCCTTTGGACAGCCTACTATGGCTACACCTTC,CSLWTAYYGYTF
.,.,TRBV5-6,TRBJ1-5,TGTGCCAGCAGCCCTATCAGTACGGGGGAAGGCAATCAGCCCCAGCATTTT,CASSPISTGEGNQPQHF
.,.,TRBV30,TRBJ2-3,TGTGCCTGGACTGCGACAGATACGCAGTATTTT,CAWTATDTQYF
.,.,TRBV4-3,TRBJ1-2,TGCGCCAGCAGCCAAGATCTGAGGTCCAGGGAGGTTGGCTACACCTTC,CASSQDLRSREVGYTF
.,.,TRBV6-5,TRBJ1-1,TGTGCCAGCAGTTTACAGGTGAACACTGAAGCTTTCTTT,CASSLQVNTEAFF
.,.,TRBV19,TRBJ1-1,TGTGCCAGTAGTAAGGGACATCGGAACACTGAAGCTTTCTTT,CASSKGHRNTEAFF
.,.,TRBV19,TRBJ2-7,TGTGCCAGTGGGAGAGGGGGGGAGTACGAGCAGTACTTC,CASGRGGEYEQYF
TRBD2,.,TRBV5-1,TRBJ2-2,TGCGCCAGCAGCTTAACCAGCGGGGGCGGCGGGGAGCTGTTTTTT,CASSLTSGGGGELFF
.,.,TRBV27,TRBJ2-1,TGTGCCAGCACCCCAGTCAGACTAGAGTGGGTGGCTGAGCAGTTCTTC,CASTPVRLEWVAEQFF
TRBD1,.,TRBV7-2,TRBJ2-4,TGTGCCAGCAGCATTACCGGGACAGGGATCCTGGGGGGGATTCAGTACTTC,CASSITGTGILGGIQYF
.,.,TRBV2,TRBJ2-3,TGTGCCAGCAAGGTCCGGGTGACAGATACGCAGTATTTT,CASKVRVTDTQYF
.,.,TRBV7-9,TRBJ2-7,TGTGCCAGCACGGTAACAGGGCAGTCGAAGAACGAGCAGTACTTC,CASTVTGQSKNEQYF
TRBD1,.,TRBV18,TRBJ2-7,TGTGCCAGCTCCCGCGGACAGGGCGGGTCCTACGAGCAGTACTTC,CASSRGQGGSYEQYF
.,.,TRBV7-9,TRBJ1-1,TGTGCCAGCAGCTCCCGTAGCTGGGACACAAACACTGAAGCTTTCTTT,CASSSRSWDTNTEAFF
TRBD1,.,TRBV19,TRBJ1-2,TGTGCCAGTAGTGCCGGGACAGGGGAGGGCTATGGCTACACCTTC,CASSAGTGEGYGYTF
.,.,TRBV6-6,TRBJ2-5,TGTGCCAGCAGAGAGTCCCTCTACCAAGAGACCCAGTACTTC,CASRESLYQETQYF
.,.,TRBV9,TRBJ2-1,TGTGCCAGCAGCCCTCCCCCGGGAAATGAGCAGTTCTTC,CASSPPPGNEQFF
TRBD1,.,TRBV12-3/TRBV12-4,TRBJ1-1,TGTGCCAGCAGTTTAGCGGGACAGAATGAAGCTTTCTTT,CASSLAGQNEAFF
.,.,TRBV7-2,TRBJ1-2,TGTGCCAGCCAAAAAGGACAGATAAACTATGGCTACACCTTC,CASQKGQINYGYTF